A selection of T cell receptor beta chains follows, all from one sample in a study of blood T cell repertoires in COVID-19. Clones were sequenced by immunoSEQ multiplex PCR, and TCRdb holds only the in-frame ones, with some missing. Counted here are 150,000 to 200,000 clones, more than 75% occurring once; the ten biggest clones make up 6.5% to 8.5%. Material: PBMCs or T cells enriched from blood (not recorded which). These receptors came from a woman aged 50 to 60 who had recovered from COVID-19. Each CDR3 is given with its conserved first and last residue. Fields, in order: V gene, J gene, D gene, CDR3 protein. The D gene is left open where the match is weak.

TRBV19	TRBJ1-6	.	CASSIGQAYSPLHF
TRBV4-2	TRBJ1-2	TRBD1	CASSQGPGQGRIYGYTF
TRBV3-1/TRBV3-2	TRBJ1-3	.	CASSPGIFSGNTIYF
TRBV27	TRBJ1-4	.	CASSLMGPEKLFF
TRBV5-1	TRBJ1-1	.	CASSLAGQNTEAFF
TRBV5-4	TRBJ2-3	.	CASSSTEADTQYF
TRBV24-1	TRBJ2-7	.	CATSDPRTAYEQYF
TRBV7-2	TRBJ2-5	.	CASGVDSNGGETQYF
TRBV7-2	TRBJ1-2	.	CASSLANRGTGYTF
TRBV5-1	TRBJ1-1	.	CASSLLVGGMNTEAFF
TRBV12-5	TRBJ1-4	TRBD1	CASGPTGANEKLFF
TRBV12-3/TRBV12-4	TRBJ1-5	.	CASSLRGPGPQHF
TRBV5-1	TRBJ1-5	TRBD1	CASSGGTGVNQPQHF
TRBV5-1	TRBJ1-6	TRBD1	CASSLGGEGARNSPLHF
TRBV7-9	TRBJ2-3	TRBD2	CASSTSGLAGAYASTDTQYF
TRBV6-2/TRBV6-3	TRBJ2-5	.	CASSYSRRATQYF
TRBV2	TRBJ1-6	.	CACREGGSYNSPLHF
TRBV6-2/TRBV6-3	TRBJ2-2	TRBD2	CASSSPSGANTGELFF
TRBV7-9	TRBJ2-5	.	CASSLGALYQETQYF
TRBV15	TRBJ1-2	.	CATSRDEEFYGYTF
TRBV18	TRBJ2-2	.	CASSLAGTGELFF
TRBV6-5	TRBJ1-4	.	CASRSQGAPNEKLFF
TRBV12-5	TRBJ2-3	TRBD1	CASGGQGGMRTDTQYF
TRBV4-1	TRBJ1-5	.	CASSQGRDQPQHF
TRBV7-9	TRBJ2-3	.	CASRVGGGRGDTQYF
TRBV6-5	TRBJ2-3	TRBD2	CASSLGGLALDTQYF
TRBV19	TRBJ1-3	.	CASSKGGTGNTIYF
TRBV2	TRBJ2-3	.	CASSPWLAVRDTQYF
TRBV9	TRBJ2-3	.	CASSLIGSGGGTDTQYF
TRBV5-4	TRBJ1-2	TRBD1	CASSLDRATSYTF
TRBV10-3	TRBJ2-3	.	CAILGASTDTQYF
TRBV4-1	TRBJ1-4	.	CASSQLRGEKLFF
TRBV29-1	TRBJ2-1	.	CSVEDGANNEQFF
TRBV9	TRBJ2-1	TRBD2	CASSTGLAGGPYNEQFF
TRBV9	TRBJ1-5	TRBD1	CASSVDTGGGQPQHF
TRBV6-2/TRBV6-3	TRBJ2-3	TRBD2	CASSYITGGPGTDTQYF
TRBV7-9	TRBJ1-2	TRBD1	CASSLQGSYGYTF
TRBV24-1	TRBJ2-3	.	CATSERGAMSTDTQYF
TRBV11-3	TRBJ1-1	.	CASSLARTNEAFF
TRBV25-1	TRBJ2-7	.	CASILDRPPYEQYF
TRBV7-2	TRBJ1-1	.	CASSLVVAIEAFF
TRBV10-3	TRBJ2-1	.	CAISESTLRRGGNEQFF
TRBV7-9	TRBJ2-7	.	CASSSGQNRQYF
TRBV5-1	TRBJ1-5	TRBD1	CASSVSTGINQPQHF
TRBV5-1	TRBJ2-3	TRBD2	CASSLAQRGNTDTQYF
TRBV2	TRBJ1-5	TRBD1	CASTGTGDRQPQHF
TRBV18	TRBJ1-5	.	CASSPQGISQPQHF
TRBV11-3	TRBJ1-1	.	CASSPGFMNTEAFF
TRBV27	TRBJ2-2	.	CASSFRENTGELFF
TRBV23-1	TRBJ2-5	.	CASPDSKETQYF
TRBV9	TRBJ2-1	TRBD1	CASSPRQGGLNEQFF